One sample yielded the 23 T cell receptor beta chains listed below, sequenced in a study of T cell clones after liver transplantation. Generated by immunoSEQ multiplex PCR, the TCRdb table keeps only in-frame clones and is missing some. The sample includes about 78,000 clones, about 80% seen only once; the top ten take less than 0.65%. Specimen: CD4+ T cells from blood, collected before liver transplant. These receptors all stem from a human donor who received a liver transplant.

This clone was seen a single time. V usage is TRBV27 and J usage is TRBJ2-1; perhaps D is TRBD1 or TRBD2 (5 bases each). In germline, CDR1 is MNHEY, CDR2 SMNVEV (reference sequence). The CDR3 is 16 amino acids. V was shortened by 0 bases and J by 0 bases, with 9 bases between the two germline ends. In nucleotides, the CDR3 is TGTGCCAGCAGTTTATCCGGGACCTACTCCTACAATGAGCAGTTCTTC. Its translation is CASSLSGTYSYNEQFF.

The CDR3 region has the DNA TGTGCCAGCAGGACTACAGGGGGTGAGCAGTTCTTC. It yields the protein CASRTTGGEQFF. The genes are TRBV2 and TRBJ2-1; 8 bases line up with TRBD1. The CDR3 has 12 amino acids. In germline, CDR1 is SNHLY, CDR2 FYNNEI. V dropped 6 bases and J dropped 9; count of bases not matched to a gene: 4. Complete variable domain (other parts from reference TRBV2 and TRBJ2-1): EPEVTQTPSHQVTQMGQEVILRCVPISNHLYFYWYRQILGQKVEFLVSFYNNEISEKSEIFDDQFSVERPDGSNFTLKIRSTKLEDSAMYFCASRTTGGEQFFGPGTRLTVL.

V gene TRBV7-2 combines with J gene TRBJ2-3; D is perhaps TRBD2 (6 bases). V gave up 5 bases and J gave up 2 bases, with 14 bases separating them. There are 15 residues in the CDR3. CDR1 and CDR2 (germline): SGHTA, FQGNSA. CDR3 DNA: TGTGCCAGCAGCGGAGGGGCCCGGAACACAGATACGCAGTATTTT. As protein: CASSGGARNTDTQYF.

The chain couples TRBV6-1 to TRBJ1-5; D might be TRBD1 (5 bases). V lost 6 bases and J 0 bases, leaving 12 bases between the germline ends. Germline V CDR1 and CDR2: MNHNS, SASEGT. The length of the CDR3 is 15 residues. The CDR3 sequence is CASRLTAHSNQPQHF. The DNA for the CDR3 is TGTGCCAGCAGGTTGACAGCCCATAGCAATCAGCCCCAGCATTTT.

This clone was recorded only once. The V gene is TRBV28, the J gene TRBJ2-7; 11 nucleotides align to TRBD2. This CDR3 comprises 15 residues. Germline CDR1 and CDR2: MDHEN and SYDVKM. V lost 6 bases, J lost 6 bases, and 10 bases stayed unmatched. The CDR3 DNA reads as TGTGCCAGCAGCACCTTAGCGGGAGGGATGGGCGAGCAGTACTTC. Protein sequence: CASSTLAGGMGEQYF.

This chain connects TRBV7-8 to TRBJ1-5; D remains unclear. V lost 5 bases, J lost 0 bases, and 11 bases lay in between. The CDR3 extends over 15 amino acids. Per the germline V gene, CDR1 is SGHVS and CDR2 is FQNEAQ. The CDR3 protein is CASSVQVNSNQPQHF. For the CDR3, the DNA is TGTGCCAGCAGCGTGCAGGTAAATAGCAATCAGCCCCAGCATTTT.

This chain connects TRBV29-1 to TRBJ1-2; D not certain. V lost 4 bases, J lost 0 bases, and 15 bases lay in between. This CDR3 region has 15 residues. In germline, CDR1 is SQVTM, CDR2 ANQGSEA. Here the CDR3 DNA reads TGCAGCGTTGGTTCCCGGGCTAGATCTAACTATGGCTACACCTTC. Protein product: CSVGSRARSNYGYTF.

The V call is TRBV6-5, the J call TRBJ1-2, with 7 bases aligning to TRBD1. The CDR3 spans 12 residues. With V trimmed by 6 bases and J by 8 bases, 6 bases remained unmatched. Per the germline V gene, CDR1 is MNHEY and CDR2 is SVGAGI. For the CDR3, the DNA is TGTGCCAGCAGCCGACAGGGAGGGGGCTACACCTTC. Encoded protein: CASSRQGGGYTF.

The gene calls are TRBV5-1 and TRBJ2-7; D gene unclear. The V gene lost 1 base and the J gene lost 3 bases, with 14 bases spanning the gap. Germline V CDR1 and CDR2: SGHRS, YFSETQ. CDR3 length: 15 residues. CDR3 loop: CASSLLSSKGYEQYF. The CDR3 DNA reads TGCGCCAGCAGCTTGTTGTCGTCAAAGGGCTACGAGCAGTACTTC.

The chain recombines TRBV7-2 with TRBJ2-7, with a tentative D call TRBD2 (6 bases). V dropped 4 bases and J dropped 5 bases, with 12 bases sitting between them. CDR3 length: 13 amino acids. CDR1 and CDR2 from the germline V gene are SGHTA and FQGNSA. CDR3 sequence: CASSWVGGNEQYF. CDR3 DNA sequence: TGTGCCAGCAGCTGGGTTGGGGGGAACGAGCAGTACTTC.

The chain uses TRBV2 and TRBJ2-5; maybe TRBD2 (7 bases). The CDR3 runs 15 residues. The germline V gene has CDR1 SNHLY and CDR2 FYNNEI. Trimming removed 6 bases from V and 4 bases from J, with 18 bases in between. The CDR3 region has the DNA TGTGCCAGCAGGTGGGGGGGCAGTGGGAGAGAGACCCAGTACTTC. Translating it yields CASRWGGSGRETQYF.

This clone was counted ten times or more. A read error may account for a junction end that differs from germline. The J gene is TRBJ2-4, the V gene TRBV7-3; the D is unclear. This CDR3 spans 8 amino acids. The germline gives CDR1 SGHTA, CDR2 FQGTGA. The CDR3: CASSPRGF. In nucleotides, the CDR3 is TGTGCCAGCAGCCCCCGCGGCTTC.

V and J are TRBV4-3 and TRBJ2-7, with 12 bases fitting TRBD1. CDR3 length equals 15 residues. The trim removed 4 bases at V and 5 bases at J, leaving 6 bases unmatched. CDR1 and CDR2 (germline): LGHNA, YSLEER. CDR3 region: CASSRRDRGRDEQYF. DNA of the CDR3: TGCGCCAGCAGCCGTCGGGACAGGGGGCGCGACGAGCAGTACTTC.

This clone was picked up one time. The chain combines TRBV29-1 with TRBJ1-1, with D maybe TRBD1 (6 bases). The germline V and J ends were trimmed by 3 bases and 5 bases, with 16 bases remaining between them. The V gene's germline CDR1 is SQVTM and CDR2 ANQGSEA. The CDR3 totals 14 residues. CDR3 coding DNA: TGCAGCGTTGAGGGCGGGAGGGGGAGTACTGAAGCTTTCTTT. This gives the protein CSVEGGRGSTEAFF.

This clone was counted between two and nine times. The chain's CDR3 is CASSQVSDRGPNEKLFF. Written as DNA, the CDR3 is TGCGCCAGCAGCCAGGTTTCCGACAGGGGGCCTAATGAAAAACTGTTTTTT. The chain employs TRBV4-1 and TRBJ1-4, with 10 bases aligning to TRBD1. CDR3 length: 17 amino acids. V trimming: 3 bases; J trimming: 3 bases; junction bases outside the gene matches: 7. Germline V gene data show CDR1 as MGHRA and CDR2 as YSYEKL.

This clone was picked up a small number of times. J is TRBJ1-1 and V is TRBV28, with D possibly being TRBD1 (5 bases). Trimming cost V 8 bases and J 11 bases, with 15 bases left between them. The CDR3 contains 11 residues. Germline loops: CDR1 MDHEN, CDR2 SYDVKM. The CDR3 is CASGPSWGAFF. DNA of the CDR3: TGTGCCAGCGGACCGAGCTGGGGGGCTTTCTTT.

This clone was recorded only once. The chain joins TRBV5-1 to TRBJ1-6; TRBD1 agrees at 7 bases. The V gene's germline CDR1 is SGHRS and CDR2 YFSETQ. This CDR3 spans 14 amino acids. V lost 5 bases and J lost 6; bases outside the gene matches: 5. Here the CDR3 DNA reads TGCGCCAGCAGTTGGGACAGTCCTAATTCACCCCTCCACTTT. Residues: CASSWDSPNSPLHF.

V is TRBV27 and J is TRBJ2-1; 7 bases line up with TRBD1. Germline V CDR1 and CDR2: MNHEY, SMNVEV (reference sequence). The CDR3 contains 17 residues. V shed 5 bases, J shed 0 bases, and the junction held 10 bases outside the gene matches. The CDR3 sequence: CASSPSLTGSSYNEQFF. The DNA for the CDR3 is TGTGCCAGCAGTCCTTCCCTGACAGGGAGCTCCTACAATGAGCAGTTCTTC.

The chain has TRBV7-2 and TRBJ2-3, with 7 bases lining up with TRBD2. This CDR3 spans 16 amino acids. V lost 5 bases, J lost 4 bases, and 12 bases stayed unmatched. CDR1 and CDR2 from the germline V gene are SGHTA and FQGNSA. CDR3 in DNA: TGTGCCAGCAGCCTAACGGGCGGGAGATGGGCAGATACGCAGTATTTT. Encoded protein: CASSLTGGRWADTQYF. Supplemented by reference TRBV7-2 and TRBJ2-3, the full variable domain reads GAGVSQSPSNKVTEKGKDVELRCDPISGHTALYWYRQSLGQGLEFLIYFQGNSAPDKSGLPSDRFSAERTGGSVSTLTIQRTQQEDSAVYLCASSLTGGRWADTQYFGPGTRLTVL.

The V call is TRBV6-6, the J call TRBJ2-7; 7 bases agree with TRBD1. The V and J ends lost 2 bases and 2 bases, in that order; junction bases with no gene match: 9. Per the germline V gene, CDR1 is MNHNY and CDR2 is SVGAGI (reference sequence). The length of the CDR3 is 16 residues. Written as DNA, the CDR3 is TGTGCCAGCAGTTACCCTCCGGGACAGCGGACCTACGAGCAGTACTTC. Translated, it gives CASSYPPGQRTYEQYF.

This chain joins TRBV7-2 and TRBJ2-7; TRBD1 is a possible D gene (5 bases). The germline V and J ends were trimmed by 5 bases and 3 bases, with 14 bases remaining between them. Germline CDR1 SGHTA, CDR2 FQGNSA. The CDR3 sequence is 14 residues long. The CDR3 DNA is TGTGCCAGCAGCCCCGCAGGGTTGAGCTACGAGCAGTACTTC. The encoded protein is CASSPAGLSYEQYF.

The chain couples TRBV2 to TRBJ1-5; D unresolved. Trimming took 8 bases from V and 6 from J, leaving 8 bases between them. Germline CDR1 is SNHLY and CDR2 is FYNNEI. CDR3 size: 11 residues. Here the CDR3 DNA reads TGTGCCAGCGGTAACGGTCAGCCCCAGCATTTT. It specifies CASGNGQPQHF.

The V call is TRBV2, the J call TRBJ1-4, with D unresolved. The V end was cut by 5 bases, the J end by 6 bases, with 13 bases between. This CDR3 has 14 residues. Per germline, CDR1 SNHLY and CDR2 FYNNEI. The CDR3 is CASSYHQFDEKLFF. DNA of the CDR3: TGTGCCAGCAGTTACCACCAGTTTGATGAAAAACTGTTTTTT.